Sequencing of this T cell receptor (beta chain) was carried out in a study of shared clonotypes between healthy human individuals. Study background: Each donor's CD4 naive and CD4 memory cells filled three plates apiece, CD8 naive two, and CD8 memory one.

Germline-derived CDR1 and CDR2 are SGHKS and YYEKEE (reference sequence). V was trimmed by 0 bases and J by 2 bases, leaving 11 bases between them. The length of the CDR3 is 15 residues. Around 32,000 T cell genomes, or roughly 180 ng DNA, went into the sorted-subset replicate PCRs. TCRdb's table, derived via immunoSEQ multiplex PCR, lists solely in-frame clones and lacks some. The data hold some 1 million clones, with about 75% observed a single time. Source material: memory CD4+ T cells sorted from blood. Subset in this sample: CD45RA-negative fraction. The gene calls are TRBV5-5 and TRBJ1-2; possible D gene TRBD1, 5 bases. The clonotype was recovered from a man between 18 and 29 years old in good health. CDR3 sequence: CASSLAQGGNYGYTF. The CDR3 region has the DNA TGTGCCAGCAGCTTGGCCCAGGGAGGAAACTATGGCTACACCTTC.